Listed here is a single T cell receptor (beta chain). The antigen remains undetermined. CDR3 length: 13 amino acids. CDR1 is SGHTA and CDR2 is FQGTGA in the germline V gene. V dropped 5 bases and J dropped 0 bases, with 7 bases sitting between them. Data came from immunoSEQ multiplex PCR; TCRdb stores just in-frame clones and leaves some out. The sample holds 90,000 to 150,000 clones, more than 75% seen once. The source of the sample is a study of T cell responses to AZD1222 COVID-19 vaccine. Overall study context: Second-dose intervals near 4 or 12 weeks were combined.

Findings and caveats of the study: Seropositive AZD1222 recipients at baseline numbered only five or six.

This sequence originates from an adult in good health. Sequenced material: peripheral blood, taken on day 0 of AZD1222 vaccination. J is TRBJ1-1 and V is TRBV7-3; possible D gene TRBD1, 5 bases. CDR3 DNA sequence: TGTGCCAGCAGCGACAGAGTGAACACTGAAGCTTTCTTT. Translated, it gives CASSDRVNTEAFF.